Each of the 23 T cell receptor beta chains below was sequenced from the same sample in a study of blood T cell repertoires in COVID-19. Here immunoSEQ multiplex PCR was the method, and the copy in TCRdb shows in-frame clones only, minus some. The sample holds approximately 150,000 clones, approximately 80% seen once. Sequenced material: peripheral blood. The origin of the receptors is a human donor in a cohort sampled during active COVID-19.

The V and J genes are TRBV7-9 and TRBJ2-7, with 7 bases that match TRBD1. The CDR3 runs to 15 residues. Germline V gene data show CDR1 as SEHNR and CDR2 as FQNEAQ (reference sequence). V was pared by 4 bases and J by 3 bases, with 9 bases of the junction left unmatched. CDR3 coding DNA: TGTGCCAGCAGCTCCCGACAGGGTCGAGTCTACGAGCAGTACTTC. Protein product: CASSSRQGRVYEQYF.

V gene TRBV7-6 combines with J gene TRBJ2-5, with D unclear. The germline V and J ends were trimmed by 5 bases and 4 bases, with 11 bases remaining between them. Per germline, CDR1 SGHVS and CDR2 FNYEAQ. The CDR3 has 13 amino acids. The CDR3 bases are TGTGCCAGCAGCAGAGGAGTAGGAGAGACCCAGTACTTC. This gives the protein CASSRGVGETQYF.

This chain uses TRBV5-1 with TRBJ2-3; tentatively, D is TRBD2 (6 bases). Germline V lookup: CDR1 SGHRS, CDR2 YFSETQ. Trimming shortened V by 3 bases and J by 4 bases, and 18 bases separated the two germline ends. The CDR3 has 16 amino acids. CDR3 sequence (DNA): TGCGCCAGCAGCTACCGGGGGAGTCCCCGCCCAGATACGCAGTATTTT. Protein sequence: CASSYRGSPRPDTQYF.

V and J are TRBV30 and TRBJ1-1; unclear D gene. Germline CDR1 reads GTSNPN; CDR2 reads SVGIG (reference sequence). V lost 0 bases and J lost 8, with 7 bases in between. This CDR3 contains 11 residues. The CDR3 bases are TGTGCCTGGAGTGTAGGAGCCGAAGCTTTCTTT. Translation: CAWSVGAEAFF.

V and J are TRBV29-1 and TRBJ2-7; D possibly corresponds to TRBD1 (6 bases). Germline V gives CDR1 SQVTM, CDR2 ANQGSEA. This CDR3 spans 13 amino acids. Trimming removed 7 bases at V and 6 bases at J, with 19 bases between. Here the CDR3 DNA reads TGCAGCGGCTTACGAGGGGGATCCGGCGAGCAGTACTTC. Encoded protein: CSGLRGGSGEQYF.

CDR3 DNA: TGTGCCAGCAGTCAGGACAAGAACACTGAAGCTTTCTTT. It translates to CASSQDKNTEAFF. This chain uses TRBV6-5 with TRBJ1-1; D possibly corresponds to TRBD1 (5 bases). V was cut by 5 bases and J by 1 base, with 8 bases left in between. CDR3 length: 13 residues. Germline CDR1 and CDR2: MNHEY and SVGAGI.

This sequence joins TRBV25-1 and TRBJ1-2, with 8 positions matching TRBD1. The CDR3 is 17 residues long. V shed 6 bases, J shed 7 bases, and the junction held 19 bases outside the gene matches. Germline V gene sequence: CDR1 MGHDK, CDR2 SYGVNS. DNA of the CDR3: TGTGCCAGCAGCTCTCAACACTACCGACAGGGGAAGAGTGGCTACACCTTC. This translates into CASSSQHYRQGKSGYTF.

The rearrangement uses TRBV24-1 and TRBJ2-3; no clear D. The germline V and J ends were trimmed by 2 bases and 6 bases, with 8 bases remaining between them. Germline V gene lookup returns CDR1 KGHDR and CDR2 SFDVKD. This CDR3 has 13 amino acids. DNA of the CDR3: TGTGCCACCAGTGATTCCACTTTGGATACGCAGTATTTT. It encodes CATSDSTLDTQYF.

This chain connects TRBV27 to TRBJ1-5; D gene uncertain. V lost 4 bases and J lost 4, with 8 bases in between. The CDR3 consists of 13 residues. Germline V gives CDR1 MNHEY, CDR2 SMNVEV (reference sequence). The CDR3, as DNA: TGTGCCAGCAGTTCTGGGCTAAATCAGCCCCAGCATTTT. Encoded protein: CASSSGLNQPQHF.

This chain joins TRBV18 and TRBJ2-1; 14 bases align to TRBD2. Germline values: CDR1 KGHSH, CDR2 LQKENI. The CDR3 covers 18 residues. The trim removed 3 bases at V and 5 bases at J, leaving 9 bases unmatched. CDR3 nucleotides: TGTGCCAGCTCACCCCGACGGACTAGCGGGGGGAAGGACAATGAGCAGTTCTTC. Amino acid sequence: CASSPRRTSGGKDNEQFF.

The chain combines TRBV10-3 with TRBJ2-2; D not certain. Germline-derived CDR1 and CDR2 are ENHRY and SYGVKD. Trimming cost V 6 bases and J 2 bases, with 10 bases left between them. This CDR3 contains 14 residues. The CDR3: CAIRETVNTGELFF. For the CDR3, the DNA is TGTGCCATCAGAGAAACAGTAAACACCGGGGAGCTGTTTTTT.

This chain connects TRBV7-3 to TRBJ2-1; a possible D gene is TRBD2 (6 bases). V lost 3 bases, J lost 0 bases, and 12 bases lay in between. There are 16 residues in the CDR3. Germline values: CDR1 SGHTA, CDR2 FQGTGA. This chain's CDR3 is CASSLVSGGSYNEQFF. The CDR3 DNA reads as TGTGCCAGCAGCTTGGTTAGCGGAGGCTCCTACAATGAGCAGTTCTTC.

The DNA for the CDR3 is TGTGCCAGCAGCAACCCGACGACAGGGCGCGGCTACACCTTC. Translating it yields CASSNPTTGRGYTF. V is TRBV6-5 and J is TRBJ1-2; TRBD1 matches 7 bases. The CDR3 runs to 14 residues. Germline lookup yields CDR1 MNHEY and CDR2 SVGAGI. With V trimmed by 6 bases and J by 8 bases, 12 bases remained unmatched.

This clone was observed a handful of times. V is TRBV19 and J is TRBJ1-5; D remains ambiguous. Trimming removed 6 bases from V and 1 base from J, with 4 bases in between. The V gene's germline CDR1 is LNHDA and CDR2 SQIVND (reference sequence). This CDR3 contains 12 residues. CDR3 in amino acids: CASRQSNQPQHF. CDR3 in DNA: TGTGCCAGTAGACAAAGCAATCAGCCCCAGCATTTT.

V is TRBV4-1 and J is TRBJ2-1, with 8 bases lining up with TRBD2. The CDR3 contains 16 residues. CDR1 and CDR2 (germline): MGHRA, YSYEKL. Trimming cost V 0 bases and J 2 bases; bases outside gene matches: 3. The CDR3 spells CASSQESGGTYNEQFF. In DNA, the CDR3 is TGCGCCAGCAGCCAAGAGAGCGGGGGTACCTACAATGAGCAGTTCTTC.

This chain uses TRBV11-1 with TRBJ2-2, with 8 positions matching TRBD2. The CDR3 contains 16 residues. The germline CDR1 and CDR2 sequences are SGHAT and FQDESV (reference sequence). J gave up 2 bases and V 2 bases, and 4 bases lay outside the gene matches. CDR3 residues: CASSLNSGTNTGELFF. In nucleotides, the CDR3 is TGTGCCAGCAGCTTAAATAGCGGGACCAACACCGGGGAGCTGTTTTTT. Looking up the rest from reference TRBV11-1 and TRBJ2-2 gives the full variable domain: EAEVAQSPRYKITEKSQAVAFWCDPISGHATLYWYRQILGQGPELLVQFQDESVVDDSQLPKDRFSAERLKGVDSTLKIQPAELGDSAMYLCASSLNSGTNTGELFFGEGSRLTVL.

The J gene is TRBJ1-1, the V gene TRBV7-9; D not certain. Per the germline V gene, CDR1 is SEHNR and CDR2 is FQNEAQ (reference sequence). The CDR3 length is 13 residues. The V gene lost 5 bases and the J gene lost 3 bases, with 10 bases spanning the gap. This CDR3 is CASSLLVDTEAFF. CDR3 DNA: TGTGCCAGCAGCCTATTAGTTGACACTGAAGCTTTCTTT.

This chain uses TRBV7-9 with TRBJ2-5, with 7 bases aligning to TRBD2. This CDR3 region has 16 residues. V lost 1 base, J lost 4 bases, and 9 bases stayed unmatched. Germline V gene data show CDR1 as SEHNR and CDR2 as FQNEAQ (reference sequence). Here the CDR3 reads CASSLGVIASGETQYF. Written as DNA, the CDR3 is TGTGCCAGCAGCTTAGGTGTCATTGCTAGCGGAGAGACCCAGTACTTC.

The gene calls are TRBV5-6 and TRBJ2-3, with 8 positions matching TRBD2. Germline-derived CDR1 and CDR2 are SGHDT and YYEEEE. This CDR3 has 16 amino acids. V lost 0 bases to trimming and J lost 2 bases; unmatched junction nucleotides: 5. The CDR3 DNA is TGTGCCAGCAGCTTGGCGACGCGGGAGGTCACAGATACGCAGTATTTT. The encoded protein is CASSLATREVTDTQYF.

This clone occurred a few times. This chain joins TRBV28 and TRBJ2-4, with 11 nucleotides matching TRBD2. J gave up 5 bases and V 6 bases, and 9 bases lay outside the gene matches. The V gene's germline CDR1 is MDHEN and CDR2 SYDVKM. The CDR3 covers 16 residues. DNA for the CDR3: TGTGCCAGCAGGCGACCGGGACTAGCGGACGAAAACATTCAGTACTTC. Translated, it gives CASRRPGLADENIQYF.

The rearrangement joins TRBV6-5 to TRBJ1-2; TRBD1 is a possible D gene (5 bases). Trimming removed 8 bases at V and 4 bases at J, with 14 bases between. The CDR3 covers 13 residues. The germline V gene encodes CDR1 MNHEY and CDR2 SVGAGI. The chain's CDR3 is CASLNRTTYGYTF. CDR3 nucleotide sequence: TGTGCCAGCTTAAATAGGACAACCTATGGCTACACCTTC.

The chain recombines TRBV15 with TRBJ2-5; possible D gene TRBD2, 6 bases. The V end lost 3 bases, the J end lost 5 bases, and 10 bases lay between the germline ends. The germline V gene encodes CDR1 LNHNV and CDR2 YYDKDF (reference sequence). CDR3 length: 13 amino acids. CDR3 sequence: CATSSREAETQYF. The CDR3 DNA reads TGTGCCACCAGCAGTAGGGAGGCCGAGACCCAGTACTTC.

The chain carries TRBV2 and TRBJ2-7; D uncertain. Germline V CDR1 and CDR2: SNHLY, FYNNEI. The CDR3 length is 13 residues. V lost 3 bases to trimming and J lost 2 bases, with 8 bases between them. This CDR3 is CASSDRLAYEQYF. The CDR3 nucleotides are TGTGCCAGCAGTGATAGACTCGCCTACGAGCAGTACTTC.